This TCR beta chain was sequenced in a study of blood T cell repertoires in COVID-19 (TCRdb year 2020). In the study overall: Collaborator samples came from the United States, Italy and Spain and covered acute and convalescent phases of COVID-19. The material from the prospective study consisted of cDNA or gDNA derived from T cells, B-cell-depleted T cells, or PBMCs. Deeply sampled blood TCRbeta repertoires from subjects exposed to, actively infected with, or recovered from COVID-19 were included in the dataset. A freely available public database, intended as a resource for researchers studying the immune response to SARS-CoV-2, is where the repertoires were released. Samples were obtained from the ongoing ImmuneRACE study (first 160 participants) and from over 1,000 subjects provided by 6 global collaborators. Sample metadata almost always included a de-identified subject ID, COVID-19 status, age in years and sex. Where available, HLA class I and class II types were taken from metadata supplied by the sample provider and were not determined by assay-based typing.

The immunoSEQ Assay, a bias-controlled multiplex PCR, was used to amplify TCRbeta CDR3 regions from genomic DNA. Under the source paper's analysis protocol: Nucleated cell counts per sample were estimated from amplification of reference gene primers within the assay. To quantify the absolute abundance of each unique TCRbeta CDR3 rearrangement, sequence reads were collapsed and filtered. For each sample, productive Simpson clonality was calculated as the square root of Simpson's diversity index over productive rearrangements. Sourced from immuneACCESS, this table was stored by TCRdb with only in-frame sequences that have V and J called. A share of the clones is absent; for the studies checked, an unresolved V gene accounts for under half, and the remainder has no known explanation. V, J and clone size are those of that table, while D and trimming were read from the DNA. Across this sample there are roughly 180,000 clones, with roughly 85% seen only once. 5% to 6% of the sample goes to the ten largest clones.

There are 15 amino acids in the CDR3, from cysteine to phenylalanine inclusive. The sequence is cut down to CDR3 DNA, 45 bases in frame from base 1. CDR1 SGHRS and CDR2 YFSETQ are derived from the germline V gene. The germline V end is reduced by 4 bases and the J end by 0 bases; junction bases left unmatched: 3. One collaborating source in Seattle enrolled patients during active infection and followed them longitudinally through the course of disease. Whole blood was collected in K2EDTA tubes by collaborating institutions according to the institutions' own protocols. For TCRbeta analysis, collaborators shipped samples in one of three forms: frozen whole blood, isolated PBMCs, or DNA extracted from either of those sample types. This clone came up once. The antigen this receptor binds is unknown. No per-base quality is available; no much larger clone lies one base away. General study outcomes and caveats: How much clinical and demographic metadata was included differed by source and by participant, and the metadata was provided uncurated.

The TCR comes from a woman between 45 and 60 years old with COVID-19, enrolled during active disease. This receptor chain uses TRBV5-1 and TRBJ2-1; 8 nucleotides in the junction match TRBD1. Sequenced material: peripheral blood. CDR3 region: CASSRDRTSYNEQFF. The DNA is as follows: TGCGCCAGCAGCCGGGACAGGACCTCCTACAATGAGCAGTTCTTC.